Shown below are 10 T cell receptor beta chains from a single sample sequenced in a study of T cell responses to AZD1222 COVID-19 vaccine. Sequenced by immunoSEQ multiplex PCR; TCRdb stores in-frame clones only, minus some. The sample has about 140,000 clones; around 89% are singletons. The sequencing here drew on peripheral blood, taken 28 days after the second AZD1222 dose. The receptors here all came from an adult who received the AZD1222 COVID-19 vaccine.

This chain joins TRBV2 and TRBJ1-5; 8 nucleotides match TRBD1. CDR1 is SNHLY, CDR2 FYNNEI, per germline. This CDR3 comprises 14 residues. The V gene end was trimmed by 4 bases and the J gene end by 6 bases; junction bases not matched to a gene: 5. The CDR3 DNA follows: TGTGCCAGCAGTGGGACAGGGACAGCTCAGCCCCAGCATTTT. Protein product: CASSGTGTAQPQHF.

The V gene is TRBV5-1, the J gene TRBJ2-5; D gene unclear. V lost 1 base, J lost 3 bases, and 7 bases lay in between. CDR3 size: 13 residues. CDR1 and CDR2 (germline): SGHRS, YFSETQ. The CDR3 here is CASSLTPKETQYF. The DNA for the CDR3 is TGCGCCAGCAGCTTGACACCTAAAGAGACCCAGTACTTC.

The gene calls are TRBV7-2 and TRBJ2-5, with 12 positions matching TRBD2. V gave up 2 bases and J gave up 4 bases; unmatched junction bases: 5. The CDR3 extends over 16 amino acids. From germline, CDR1 is SGHTA and CDR2 FQGNSA. CDR3 coding DNA: TGTGCCAGCAGCTTATTGGCTAGCGGGGGGGTAGAGACCCAGTACTTC. Protein product: CASSLLASGGVETQYF.

The CDR3 sequence is CASTQEDRAFF. The CDR3 region has the DNA TGTGCCAGCACCCAAGAGGATCGAGCTTTCTTT. The chain is built from TRBV2 and TRBJ1-1; D is unclear. Per germline, CDR1 SNHLY and CDR2 FYNNEI. Trimming stripped 7 bases from V and 10 bases from J, with 13 bases between. There are 11 residues in the CDR3. The variable domain in full, completed from reference TRBV2 and TRBJ1-1, reads EPEVTQTPSHQVTQMGQEVILRCVPISNHLYFYWYRQILGQKVEFLVSFYNNEISEKSEIFDDQFSVERPDGSNFTLKIRSTKLEDSAMYFCASTQEDRAFFGQGTRLTVV.

This rearrangement joins TRBV4-1 to TRBJ2-5; D may correspond to TRBD1 or TRBD2 (5 bases each). V was cut by 3 bases and J by 0 bases, with 5 bases left in between. Germline V lookup: CDR1 MGHRA, CDR2 YSYEKL. This CDR3 is 13 amino acids long. CDR3 residues: CASSQGDQETQYF. CDR3 DNA: TGCGCCAGCAGCCAGGGGGACCAAGAGACCCAGTACTTC.

The chain uses TRBV18 and TRBJ1-2, with D maybe TRBD1 (6 bases). V lost 6 bases and J 5 bases, leaving 19 bases between the germline ends. CDR1 is KGHSH, CDR2 LQKENI, per germline. This CDR3 region has 15 residues. The CDR3 DNA is TGTGCCAGCTCCCCCGGGGAGGACAGTCCGTATGGCTACACCTTC. Its protein is CASSPGEDSPYGYTF.

V and J are TRBV19 and TRBJ1-6; 8 bases match TRBD1. The CDR3 covers 15 residues. The trim removed 6 bases at V and 5 bases at J, leaving 6 bases unmatched. The germline gives CDR1 LNHDA, CDR2 SQIVND (reference sequence). The CDR3 here is CASRPTDRDNSPLHF. CDR3 DNA sequence: TGTGCCAGTAGACCTACGGACAGGGATAATTCACCCCTCCACTTT. Supplemented by reference TRBV19 and TRBJ1-6, the full variable domain reads DGGITQSPKYLFRKEGQNVTLSCEQNLNHDAMYWYRQDPGQGLRLIYYSQIVNDFQKGDIAEGYSVSREKKESFPLTVTSAQKNPTAFYLCASRPTDRDNSPLHFGNGTRLTVT.

This clone was picked up a small number of times. J is TRBJ2-2 and V is TRBV18; TRBD2 aligns across 11 bases. V trimming: 1 base; J trimming: 1 base; junction bases outside the gene matches: 5. Germline CDR1 reads KGHSH; CDR2 reads LQKENI. The length of the CDR3 is 18 residues. Written as DNA, the CDR3 is TGTGCCAGCTCACCACTGTTTACTAGCGGGAGGAACACCGGGGAGCTGTTTTTT. This encodes CASSPLFTSGRNTGELFF.

The J gene is TRBJ1-3, the V gene TRBV7-9; D gene ambiguous. V lost 5 bases, J lost 0 bases, and 17 bases lay in between. CDR3 length equals 17 residues. CDR1 and CDR2 (germline): SEHNR, FQNEAQ (reference sequence). DNA of the CDR3: TGTGCCAGCAGCAAGCGGACGGTGGAGAGCTCTGGAAACACCATATATTTT. Residues: CASSKRTVESSGNTIYF.

The CDR3 DNA reads as TGTGCCTTCTCGGTGGCAGGTGACTTCACAGATACGCAGTATTTT. Amino acids: CAFSVAGDFTDTQYF. The chain has TRBV30 and TRBJ2-3, with D unclear. The CDR3 has 15 residues. V was clipped by 7 bases and J by 2 bases, with 19 bases between them. Germline V gene sequence: CDR1 GTSNPN, CDR2 SVGIG (reference sequence).